These 2 T cell receptor beta chains were sequenced from one sample in a study of blood T cells in healthy people across ages. A sample-barcoded 5' primer and a J-beta primer mix were used in a second PCR of roughly 7 to 11 cycles. TCRdb analysed the 5' RACE reads with MiXCR anew, one entry per CDR3 protein. The sample consists of around 1,700,000 distinct CDR3 sequences, over 25% of them appearing once. The sequenced sample was blood. Receptor source: a woman aged 25 to 39 in good health.

A remark on this clonotype: A single base separates this from a much larger clone, so it may be a read error. The genes are TRBV6-5 and TRBJ2-7, with 10 bases matching TRBD1. The germline CDR1 and CDR2 sequences are MNHEY and SVGAGI. This CDR3 contains 14 residues. The chain's CDR3 is CASGRTGGSYERYF. Here the CDR3 DNA reads TGTGCCAGCGGCCGGACAGGGGGTTCCTACGAGCGGTACTTC.

This clonotype was detected ten times or more. The J gene is TRBJ2-1, the V gene TRBV3-1; 7 bases map to TRBD1. Losses at the gene ends were 4 bases for V and 3 bases for J; bases not matched to a gene: 3. The germline gives CDR1 LGHDT, CDR2 YNNKEL (reference sequence). This CDR3 region has 14 residues. Here the CDR3 reads CASSRTGVYNEQFF. CDR3 nucleotide sequence: TGTGCCAGCAGCCGGACAGGTGTCTACAATGAGCAGTTCTTC.